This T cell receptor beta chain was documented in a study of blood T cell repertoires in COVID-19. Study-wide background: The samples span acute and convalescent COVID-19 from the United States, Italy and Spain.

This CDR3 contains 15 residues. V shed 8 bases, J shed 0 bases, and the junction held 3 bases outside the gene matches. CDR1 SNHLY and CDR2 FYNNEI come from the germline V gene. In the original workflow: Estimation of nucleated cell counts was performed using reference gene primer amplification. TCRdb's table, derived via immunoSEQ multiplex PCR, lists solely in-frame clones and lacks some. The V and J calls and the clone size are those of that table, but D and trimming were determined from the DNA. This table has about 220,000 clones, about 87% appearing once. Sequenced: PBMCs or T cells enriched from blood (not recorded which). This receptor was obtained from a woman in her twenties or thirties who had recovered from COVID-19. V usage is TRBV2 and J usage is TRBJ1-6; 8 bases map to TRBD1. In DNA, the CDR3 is TGTGCCAGCGGGGACAGGAGCTCCTATAATTCACCCCTCCACTTT. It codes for CASGDRSSYNSPLHF.